This record covers a single TCR beta chain. Its target is unknown. The CDR3 length is 12 residues. The V gene's germline CDR1 is MNHEY and CDR2 SVGEGT. With 8 bases removed from V and 1 base from J, the gap between germline ends came to 6 bases. Primers used in a second PCR of roughly 6 to 12 cycles were a sample-barcoded 5' primer and a J-beta primer mix. MiXCR was run by TCRdb on the 5' RACE reads, yielding one entry per CDR3 protein. The profile shows about 1.4 million distinct CDR3 sequences, 59% of them singletons. The entry originates in a study of blood T cells in healthy people across ages. Study results and limitations: Measured against age, TCR beta diversity per million T cells decreased in a roughly linear manner. Compared with aged donors, long-lived donors showed fewer expanded clones, suggesting selection.

The receptor's source is a man aged 18-30 years in good health. The chain has TRBV6-2 or TRBV6-3 and TRBJ2-4; D not certain. Sequencing was carried out using blood. The CDR3, as DNA: TGTGCCAGCCAGGAGGCCAAAAACATTCAGTACTTC. The encoded protein is CASQEAKNIQYF.